This TCR beta chain derives from a study of T-cell reconstitution after alpha-beta-depleted transplantation in children. This clonotype was detected only a few times. Antigen specificity is unknown. The CDR3 runs 14 residues. V shed 1 base and J shed 2 bases, with 9 bases lying between them. The germline CDR1 and CDR2 sequences are SEHNR and FQNEAQ (reference sequence). Molecular barcoding with unique molecular identifiers was used for the TCRbeta library. TCRdb called the PCR reads again in MiXCR, with one record for every CDR3 protein. The sample lists hundreds of thousands of distinct CDR3 sequences, 13% occurring once. Regarding the study as a whole: Counts and diversity of T cells one year after transplant came mostly from newly produced T cells. There were reportedly several hundred expanded graft clones from which alpha-beta T cells came about two months after transplant. The high TCRbeta diversity at day 60 in some patients came from surviving recipient T cells and thymic progenitors.

The sequencing used PBMCs, mostly from graft donor cells, collected 360 days after TCRalphabeta/CD19-depleted stem cell transplant. This sequence joins TRBV7-9 and TRBJ2-7, with unresolved D. The TCR comes from a male patient aged 10 to 17 who had a stem cell transplant for acute myeloid leukemia, so the T cells may come from the graft donor. The CDR3 loop reads CASSLGTRTYEQYF. In DNA, the CDR3 is TGTGCCAGCAGCTTAGGCACCAGAACCTACGAGCAGTACTTC.